Listed below are T cell receptor beta chains from one sample, sequenced in a study of response to subunit inactivated influenza vaccine. TCRdb re-called the RT-PCR reads through MiXCR, storing one row per CDR3 protein. Seen here are about 500,000 distinct CDR3 sequences, approximately 15% observed once, and the top ten hold over 2.5%. The sequenced sample was CD4+ T cells sorted from PBMCs, obtained about 24 months after vaccination. These receptors were obtained from a man aged 50-75 years who received an inactivated influenza vaccine. Both conserved end residues are part of each CDR3. The D gene is left open where the match is weak. Clone size, where shown, is once, few, many, or a class for clones that have expanded.

D,J,V,size,CDR3,DNA
TRBD1,TRBJ1-5,TRBV4-1,-,CASSPITIRGPNQPQHF,TGCGCCAGCAGCCCTATTACAATCAGGGGGCCCAATCAGCCCCAGCATTTT
TRBD2,TRBJ2-3,TRBV20-1,many,CSARHEGLHTLTDTQYF,TGCAGTGCTAGACACGAGGGACTACATACACTCACAGATACGCAGTATTTT
-,TRBJ2-5,TRBV20-1,-,CSARKTTQWAQYF,TGCAGTGCTAGAAAGACTACGCAGTGGGCCCAGTACTTC
TRBD1,TRBJ1-2,TRBV6-5,-,CASSNRQGDGYTF,TGTGCCAGCAGTAACAGACAGGGAGATGGCTACACCTTC
-,TRBJ2-7,TRBV9,few,CASSVAAGRAYEQYF,TGTGCCAGCAGCGTAGCAGCGGGCCGAGCCTACGAGCAGTACTTC
-,TRBJ1-2,TRBV20-1,-,CSARDQGLEHGYTF,TGCAGTGCTAGAGATCAGGGATTAGAGCATGGCTACACCTTC
TRBD1,TRBJ1-1,TRBV28,many,CASSPDRTFSEAFF,TGTGCCAGCAGTCCGGACAGGACGTTCTCTGAAGCTTTCTTT
-,TRBJ2-3,TRBV5-1,-,CASSLGSLRTDTQYF,TGCGCCAGCAGCTTGGGGTCTTTGAGGACAGATACGCAGTATTTT
TRBD1,TRBJ2-7,TRBV7-2,few,CASSARQGAEQYF,TGTGCCAGCAGCGCCCGACAGGGAGCCGAGCAGTACTTC
-,TRBJ2-1,TRBV28,few,CASRGQEGYHNEQFF,TGTGCCAGCAGGGGACAAGAGGGGTATCACAATGAGCAGTTCTTC
TRBD2,TRBJ2-7,TRBV24-1,-,CATSSRTSGSYEQYF,TGTGCCACCAGCTCAAGGACTAGCGGGAGTTACGAGCAGTACTTC
-,TRBJ1-5,TRBV3-1,many,CASSQGAGNQPQHF,TGTGCCAGCAGCCAAGGGGCAGGGAATCAGCCCCAGCATTTT
-,TRBJ2-7,TRBV28,-,CASSLGGASDEQYF,TGTGCCAGCAGTTTAGGAGGGGCCTCCGACGAGCAGTACTTC
-,TRBJ2-3,TRBV6-2/TRBV6-3,few,CASSYRRHTQYF,TGTGCCAGCAGTTATAGACGGCATACGCAGTATTTT
-,TRBJ1-2,TRBV7-2,few,CASRGSENYGYTF,TGTGCCAGCAGGGGGTCGGAGAACTATGGCTACACCTTC
-,TRBJ2-5,TRBV10-2,-,CASSERGFLETQYF,TGCGCCAGCAGCGAGAGGGGTTTTCTAGAGACCCAGTACTTC
-,TRBJ1-1,TRBV6-4,once,CASSDRIPQKAFF,TGTGCCAGCAGTGACAGGATCCCGCAGAAAGCTTTCTTT
-,TRBJ1-2,TRBV7-2,-,CASSLAGAGSYGYTF,TGTGCCAGCAGCTTAGCGGGGGCAGGGTCCTATGGCTACACCTTC
-,TRBJ2-5,TRBV5-1,few,CASSTEQGWADQETQYF,TGCGCCAGCAGCACAGAACAGGGCTGGGCAGACCAAGAGACCCAGTACTTC
-,TRBJ2-2,TRBV20-1,few,CSARETGTGELFF,TGCAGTGCTAGAGAAACGGGCACCGGGGAGCTGTTTTTT
TRBD1,TRBJ2-3,TRBV9,few,CASSPWQGVTDTQYF,TGTGCCAGCAGCCCCTGGCAGGGGGTCACAGATACGCAGTATTTT
TRBD2,TRBJ2-3,TRBV5-1,few,CASSDISGRATDTQYF,TGCGCCAGCAGCGACATTAGCGGGAGGGCGACAGATACGCAGTATTTT
-,TRBJ2-1,TRBV6-2/TRBV6-3,-,CASSLLKAGGPSYNEQFF,TGTGCCAGCAGTCTCCTTAAGGCCGGGGGCCCCTCCTACAATGAGCAGTTCTTC
TRBD2,TRBJ2-7,TRBV5-1,few,CASSLEASGGSYEQYF,TGCGCCAGCAGCTTGGAGGCTAGCGGGGGCTCCTACGAGCAGTACTTC
-,TRBJ2-7,TRBV27,-,CASSLLGSRYVYEQYF,TGTGCCAGCAGTTTATTGGGGTCGCGATACGTATACGAGCAGTACTTC
-,TRBJ1-6,TRBV6-5,many,CASSYSGGPSPLHF,TGTGCCAGCAGTTACTCGGGGGGACCTTCACCCCTCCACTTT
-,TRBJ2-7,TRBV20-1,few,CSARNPYTGRNEQYF,TGCAGTGCTAGGAATCCTTATACAGGGCGGAACGAGCAGTACTTC
-,TRBJ2-7,TRBV20-1,few,CSARDSAGREQYF,TGCAGTGCTCGGGACAGCGCGGGAAGGGAGCAGTACTTC
-,TRBJ1-1,TRBV2,many,CASSEVGRVRAFF,TGTGCCAGCAGTGAAGTAGGACGGGTGAGAGCTTTCTTT
-,TRBJ2-5,TRBV5-1,-,CASSDGQTVTQYF,TGCGCCAGCAGCGATGGACAGACGGTGACCCAGTACTTC
-,TRBJ2-1,TRBV6-1,few,CASSDWYRYNEQFF,TGTGCCAGCAGTGATTGGTACCGTTACAATGAGCAGTTCTTC
TRBD2,TRBJ2-3,TRBV5-1,-,CASSLDAGGPSTDTQYF,TGCGCCAGCAGCCTGGATGCGGGAGGGCCTAGCACAGATACGCAGTATTTT
-,TRBJ2-2,TRBV20-1,-,CSARWATNTGELFF,TGCAGTGCTAGGTGGGCAACGAACACCGGGGAGCTGTTTTTT
-,TRBJ2-3,TRBV24-1,-,CATSDYGVAGDTQYF,TGTGCCACCAGTGATTACGGGGTCGCGGGAGATACGCAGTATTTT
TRBD2,TRBJ2-5,TRBV5-4,few,CASSFDPTSGGKTQYF,TGTGCCAGCAGCTTCGACCCGACTAGCGGGGGAAAGACCCAGTACTTC
TRBD2,TRBJ2-3,TRBV20-1,few,CSARLAGAQDTQYF,TGCAGTGCAAGATTAGCGGGGGCTCAGGATACGCAGTATTTT
-,TRBJ1-1,TRBV19,-,CASSILGYTEAFF,TGTGCCAGTAGTATCCTAGGGTACACTGAAGCTTTCTTT
TRBD1,TRBJ1-1,TRBV4-1,few,CASSRPGQGNTEAFF,TGCGCCAGCAGCCGCCCGGGACAGGGTAACACTGAAGCTTTCTTT
TRBD1,TRBJ2-5,TRBV11-2,many,CASSLVGGFLGQGVGTQYF,TGTGCCAGCAGCTTAGTAGGGGGTTTTTTGGGACAGGGGGTTGGAACCCAGTACTTC
-,TRBJ1-2,TRBV3-1,few,CASSGAGYYGYTF,TGTGCCAGCAGCGGAGCGGGCTACTATGGCTACACCTTC
-,TRBJ2-3,TRBV12-3/TRBV12-4,few,CATALRGADTQYF,TGTGCCACCGCCTTGCGGGGAGCAGATACGCAGTATTTT
-,TRBJ2-1,TRBV28,-,CASSFGGRTNSEQFF,TGTGCCAGCAGTTTTGGTGGGAGGACAAACTCTGAGCAGTTCTTC
-,TRBJ1-1,TRBV7-9,-,CASSPWQGNTEAFF,TGTGCCAGCAGCCCATGGCAGGGGAACACTGAAGCTTTCTTT
-,TRBJ2-1,TRBV10-3,few,CAISEQGGNEQFF,TGTGCCATCAGTGAGCAGGGGGGAAATGAGCAGTTCTTC
-,TRBJ2-1,TRBV7-9,few,CASSLEGYYNEQFF,TGTGCCAGCAGCTTAGAGGGATACTACAATGAGCAGTTCTTC
-,TRBJ2-7,TRBV7-2,-,CASSYRAAPDSSYEQYF,TGTGCCAGCAGCTATAGGGCTGCCCCCGACAGTTCCTACGAGCAGTACTTC
TRBD2,TRBJ2-5,TRBV20-1,few,CSAIGTSGRETQYF,TGCAGTGCTATAGGGACTAGCGGGAGAGAGACCCAGTACTTC
-,TRBJ2-5,TRBV6-2/TRBV6-3,few,CASSYEPGETQYF,TGTGCCAGCAGTTATGAGCCAGGGGAGACCCAGTACTTC
-,TRBJ2-7,TRBV7-2,-,CASSLGGPLKSYEQYF,TGTGCCAGCAGCTTAGGGGGGCCACTAAAATCCTACGAGCAGTACTTC